A selection of T cell receptor beta chains follows, all from one sample in a study of T-cell reconstitution after alpha-beta-depleted transplantation in children. MiXCR, run by TCRdb on the PCR reads, gives a single entry per CDR3 protein. The profile shows 450,000 to 500,000 distinct CDR3 sequences, 12% of them singletons. The input for sequencing was PBMCs from the stem cell graft donor, taken from the stem cell graft. Source of these receptors: a human donor who donated a stem cell graft to a child with combined immunodeficiency. The CDR3 runs from the conserved cysteine through the conserved F or W. The D gene is left open where the match is weak. Clone size is given for some rows only: seen once, a few or many times, or a class if the clone is expanded.

abundance	v_gene	j_gene	d_gene	CDR3nt	CDR3aa
.	TRBV6-5	TRBJ1-5	TRBD1	TGTGCCAGCAGTTACTCGGACAGGGCCAATCAGCCCCAGCATTTT	CASSYSDRANQPQHF
many	TRBV5-1	TRBJ2-1	TRBD1	TGCGCCAGCAGCTTATTGACAGGGAGCTCCTACAATGAGCAGTTCTTC	CASSLLTGSSYNEQFF
.	TRBV20-1	TRBJ2-1	TRBD2	TGCAGTGCTAGAGGAGCTAGCGGGGGGGGTAATGAGCAGTTCTTC	CSARGASGGGNEQFF
.	TRBV7-9	TRBJ1-1	.	TGTGCCAGCAGCTCGGGTGGGGTGAACACTGAAGCTTTCTTT	CASSSGGVNTEAFF
many	TRBV5-6	TRBJ2-7	TRBD1	TGTGCCAGCAGCTCTTACAGGGGGCAAGGAAGAGGAGGAAACGAGCAGTACTTC	CASSSYRGQGRGGNEQYF
.	TRBV20-1	TRBJ2-3	TRBD1	TGCAGTGATAGGGACAGGGGGCTAGATACGCAGTATTTT	CSDRDRGLDTQYF
.	TRBV19	TRBJ2-4	.	TGTGCCAGTAGTAACCCGTTGCGAGGGCTAGCCAAAAACATTCAGTACTTC	CASSNPLRGLAKNIQYF
many	TRBV10-3	TRBJ2-7	.	TGTGCCATCAGTGACCGAACAACAGGGATTGGAGAGCAGTACTTC	CAISDRTTGIGEQYF
.	TRBV27	TRBJ2-2	.	TGTGCCAGCAGCCCTTGGATTGCCGGGGAGCTGTTTTTT	CASSPWIAGELFF
.	TRBV12-3/TRBV12-4	TRBJ1-2	TRBD1	TGTGCCATATGGGACAGGGGGGACTCTAACTATGGCTACACCTTC	CAIWDRGDSNYGYTF
many	TRBV3-1	TRBJ2-1	.	TGTGCCAGCAGCCAAGAGTTAGATGACTACAATGAGCAGTTCTTC	CASSQELDDYNEQFF
.	TRBV5-5	TRBJ2-3	TRBD1	TGTGCCAGCAGCTTGCGGACAGGGCTGAGGAGCACAGATACGCAGTATTTT	CASSLRTGLRSTDTQYF
few	TRBV14	TRBJ2-7	.	TGTGCCAGCAGCCAAGGGGGTTCCGGACAGCTTACAACCTACGAGCAGTACTTC	CASSQGGSGQLTTYEQYF
few	TRBV29-1	TRBJ2-3	.	TGCAGCGTTGGGGACCGCAGCACAGATACGCAGTATTTT	CSVGDRSTDTQYF
.	TRBV10-2	TRBJ2-1	.	TGCGCCAGCAGTGATCAGGTCGGGAGCGCTTCCTACAATGAGCAGTTCTTC	CASSDQVGSASYNEQFF
.	TRBV5-1	TRBJ2-7	TRBD1	TGCGCCAGCAGCTTGGCCGGGGGACAGGGCGACGAGCAGTACTTC	CASSLAGGQGDEQYF
few	TRBV29-1	TRBJ2-5	.	TGCAGCGTTGAACCCGCAGGGAAATGGGCCCAGTACTTC	CSVEPAGKWAQYF
few	TRBV4-3	TRBJ2-7	.	TGCGCCAGCAGCCAAGGAACGTCTCCGGGTGAGCAGTACTTC	CASSQGTSPGEQYF
few	TRBV4-2	TRBJ2-3	TRBD2	TGTGCCAGCAGCCAAGTTCTAGCGGGGGCCGCAGATACGCAGTATTTT	CASSQVLAGAADTQYF
.	TRBV7-8	TRBJ1-2	.	TGTGCCAGCAGCTTAGAACGACGGAAGGAGTCCACCTTC	CASSLERRKESTF
many	TRBV21-1	TRBJ1-1	.	TGTGCCAGCATTTGGGATCCCATGAACACTGAAGCTTTCTTT	CASIWDPMNTEAFF
few	TRBV6-5	TRBJ1-2	TRBD1	TGTGCCAGCAGTTGGACAGGGGGGACCTATGGCTACACCTTC	CASSWTGGTYGYTF
few	TRBV27	TRBJ1-2	.	TGTGCCAGCAGTCGTGGGGGCCCGCACTATGGCTACACCTTC	CASSRGGPHYGYTF
few	TRBV5-6	TRBJ2-3	TRBD1	TGTGCCAGCAGCTTGGAGGGACAGGGGATCACAGATACGCAGTATTTT	CASSLEGQGITDTQYF
.	TRBV4-3	TRBJ2-3	.	TGCGCCAGCAGCCTTGGCCCCTCGGCGCAGTATTTT	CASSLGPSAQYF
.	TRBV6-5	TRBJ2-1	TRBD1	TGTGCCAGCAGTTACTCGACAGGGGGAAGCAATGAGCAGTTCTTC	CASSYSTGGSNEQFF
few	TRBV29-1	TRBJ2-7	.	TGCAGCGTTGAACTGGGAAGGGACTACGAGCAGTACTTC	CSVELGRDYEQYF
.	TRBV9	TRBJ2-1	TRBD2	TGTGCCAGCTCCGGGACTAGCGGGGGCTACAATGAGCAGTTCTTC	CASSGTSGGYNEQFF
few	TRBV5-5	TRBJ2-5	TRBD1	TGTGCCAGCAGCCCGGGACAGGGTATTGAGACCCAGTACTTC	CASSPGQGIETQYF
many	TRBV3-1	TRBJ1-1	.	TGTGCCAGCAGCCAAGGGGCAGGGACTGAAGCTTTCTTT	CASSQGAGTEAFF
many	TRBV6-1	TRBJ2-3	.	TGTGCCAGCAGTGGTTCGCATGGGGGCTATACGCAGTATTTT	CASSGSHGGYTQYF
many	TRBV29-1	TRBJ2-2	TRBD1	TGCAGCGTTCGTCCGCCGGGACAGGGTGTCACCGGGGAGCTGTTTTTT	CSVRPPGQGVTGELFF
.	TRBV10-3	TRBJ1-1	TRBD1	TGTGCCACCATCGGACAGGAAACTGAAGCTTTCTTT	CATIGQETEAFF
few	TRBV7-8	TRBJ1-1	.	TGTGCCAGCAGCCCCCGACTCCAAGGAGGGGGAACTGAAGCTTTCTTT	CASSPRLQGGGTEAFF
.	TRBV19	TRBJ2-1	.	TGTGCCAGTAGTACCTCCCGGGCGGGAAACAATGAGCAGTTCTTC	CASSTSRAGNNEQFF
.	TRBV5-1	TRBJ2-5	.	TGCGCCACTCAAAGGGAGCCGTACCAAGAGACCCAGTACTTC	CATQREPYQETQYF